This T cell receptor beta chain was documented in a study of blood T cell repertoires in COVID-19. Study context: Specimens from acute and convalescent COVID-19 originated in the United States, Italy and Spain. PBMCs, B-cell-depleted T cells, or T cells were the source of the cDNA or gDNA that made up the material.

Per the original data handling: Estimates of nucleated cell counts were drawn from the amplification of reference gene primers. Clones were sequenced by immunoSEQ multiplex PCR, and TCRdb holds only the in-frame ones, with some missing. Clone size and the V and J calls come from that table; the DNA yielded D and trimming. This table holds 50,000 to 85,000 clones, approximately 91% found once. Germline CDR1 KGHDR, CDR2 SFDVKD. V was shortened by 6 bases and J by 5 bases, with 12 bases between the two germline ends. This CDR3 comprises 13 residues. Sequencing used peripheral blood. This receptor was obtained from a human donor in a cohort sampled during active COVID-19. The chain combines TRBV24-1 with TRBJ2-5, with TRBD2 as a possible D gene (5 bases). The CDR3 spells CATSKFGIETQYF. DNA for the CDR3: TGTGCCACCAGTAAGTTCGGGATCGAGACCCAGTACTTC.